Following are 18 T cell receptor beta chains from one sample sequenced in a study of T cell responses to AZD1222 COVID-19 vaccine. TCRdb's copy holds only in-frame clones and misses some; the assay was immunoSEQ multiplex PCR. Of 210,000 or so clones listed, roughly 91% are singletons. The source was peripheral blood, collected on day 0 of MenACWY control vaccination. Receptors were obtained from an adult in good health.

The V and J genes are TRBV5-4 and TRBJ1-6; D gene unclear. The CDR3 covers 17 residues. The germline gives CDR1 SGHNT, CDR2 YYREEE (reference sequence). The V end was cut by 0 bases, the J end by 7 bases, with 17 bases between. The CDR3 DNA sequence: TGTGCCAGCAGCTTGGGGTCGGGGTCCCGTCAGAATTCACCCCTCCACTTT. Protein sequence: CASSLGSGSRQNSPLHF.

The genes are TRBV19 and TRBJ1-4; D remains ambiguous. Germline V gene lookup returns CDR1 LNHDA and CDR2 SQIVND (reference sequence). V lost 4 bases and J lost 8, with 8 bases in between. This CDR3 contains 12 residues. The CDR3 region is CASSTTGEKLFF. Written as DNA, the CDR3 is TGTGCCAGTAGTACTACGGGGGAAAAACTGTTTTTT.

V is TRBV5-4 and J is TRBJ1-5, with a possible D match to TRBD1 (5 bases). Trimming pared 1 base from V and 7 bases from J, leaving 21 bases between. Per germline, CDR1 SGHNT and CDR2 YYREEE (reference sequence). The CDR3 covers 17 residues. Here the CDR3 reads CASSLNGTAGAQQPQHF. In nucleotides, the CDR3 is TGTGCCAGCAGCTTGAACGGGACCGCCGGTGCCCAACAGCCCCAGCATTTT.

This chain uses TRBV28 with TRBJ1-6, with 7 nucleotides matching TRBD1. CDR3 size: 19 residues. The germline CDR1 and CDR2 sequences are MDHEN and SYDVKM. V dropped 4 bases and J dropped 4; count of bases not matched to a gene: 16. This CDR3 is CASSSKDRVRPTYNSPLHF. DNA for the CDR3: TGTGCCAGCAGTTCAAAAGACAGGGTCCGCCCCACTTATAATTCACCCCTCCACTTT.

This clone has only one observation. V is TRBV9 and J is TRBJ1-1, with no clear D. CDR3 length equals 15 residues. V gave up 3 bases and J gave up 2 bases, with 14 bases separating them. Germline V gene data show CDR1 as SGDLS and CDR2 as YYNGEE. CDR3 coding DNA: TGTGCCAGCAGCGAGATGGACCTGCGAAACACTGAAGCTTTCTTT. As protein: CASSEMDLRNTEAFF.

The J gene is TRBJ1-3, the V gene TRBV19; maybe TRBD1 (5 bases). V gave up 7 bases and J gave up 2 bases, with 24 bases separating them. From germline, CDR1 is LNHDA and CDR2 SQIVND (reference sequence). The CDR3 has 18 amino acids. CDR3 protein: CASNRGRVSSRTGNTIYF. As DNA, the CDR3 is TGTGCCAGTAATCGGGGCAGGGTTAGTTCAAGGACTGGAAACACCATATATTTT. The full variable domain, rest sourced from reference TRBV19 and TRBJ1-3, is DGGITQSPKYLFRKEGQNVTLSCEQNLNHDAMYWYRQDPGQGLRLIYYSQIVNDFQKGDIAEGYSVSREKKESFPLTVTSAQKNPTAFYLCASNRGRVSSRTGNTIYFGEGSWLTVV.

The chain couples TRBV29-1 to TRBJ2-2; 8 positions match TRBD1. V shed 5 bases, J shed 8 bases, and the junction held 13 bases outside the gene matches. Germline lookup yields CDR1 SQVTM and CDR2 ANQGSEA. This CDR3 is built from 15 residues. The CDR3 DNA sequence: TGCAGCGTTTTCAGTAGGACAGGGAAACTGGGGGAGCTGTTTTTT. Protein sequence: CSVFSRTGKLGELFF.

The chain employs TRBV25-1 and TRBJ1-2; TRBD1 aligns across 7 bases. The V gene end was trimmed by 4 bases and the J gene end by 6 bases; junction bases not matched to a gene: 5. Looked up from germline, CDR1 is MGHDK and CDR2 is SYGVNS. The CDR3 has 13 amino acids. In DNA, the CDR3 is TGTGCCAGCAGTGGAGGGGGCTCGGATGGCTACACCTTC. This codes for CASSGGGSDGYTF.

The CDR3, as DNA: TGTGCCAGCAGCGGATTTACCCGGGACAGAGGACCCCAGCATTTT. It is translated as CASSGFTRDRGPQHF. This chain uses TRBV2 with TRBJ1-5, with 7 bases that match TRBD1. After removal of 6 bases from V and 10 bases from J, the junction contained 15 bases not matched to a gene. Germline CDR1 SNHLY, CDR2 FYNNEI. The CDR3 has 15 amino acids.

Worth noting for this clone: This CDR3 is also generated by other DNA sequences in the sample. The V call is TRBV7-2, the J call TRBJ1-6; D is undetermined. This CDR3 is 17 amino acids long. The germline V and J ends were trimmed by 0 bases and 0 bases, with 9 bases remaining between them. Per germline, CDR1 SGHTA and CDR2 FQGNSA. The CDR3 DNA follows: TGTGCCAGCAGCTTAGCGGTCCGGAGCTCCTATAATTCACCCCTCCACTTT. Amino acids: CASSLAVRSSYNSPLHF.

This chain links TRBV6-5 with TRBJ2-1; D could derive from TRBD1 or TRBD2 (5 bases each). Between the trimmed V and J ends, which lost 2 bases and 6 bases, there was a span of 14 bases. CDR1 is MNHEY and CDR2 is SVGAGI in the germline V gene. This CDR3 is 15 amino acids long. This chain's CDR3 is CASSYGGTGFNEQFF. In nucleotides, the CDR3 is TGTGCCAGCAGTTACGGGGGTACGGGCTTCAATGAGCAGTTCTTC.

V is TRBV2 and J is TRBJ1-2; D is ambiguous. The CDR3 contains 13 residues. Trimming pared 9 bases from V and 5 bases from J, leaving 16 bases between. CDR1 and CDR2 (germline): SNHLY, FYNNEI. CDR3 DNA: TGTGCCAGTACGATGTCGGCCCTATATGGCTACACCTTC. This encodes CASTMSALYGYTF.

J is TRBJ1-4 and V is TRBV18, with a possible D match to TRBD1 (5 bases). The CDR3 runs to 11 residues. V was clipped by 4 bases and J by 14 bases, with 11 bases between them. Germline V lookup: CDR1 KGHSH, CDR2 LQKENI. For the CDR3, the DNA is TGTGCCAGCTCACATGGGAAGGGGCTGTTTTTT. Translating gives CASSHGKGLFF. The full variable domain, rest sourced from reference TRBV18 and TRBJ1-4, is NAGVMQNPRHLVRRRGQEARLRCSPMKGHSHVYWYRQLPEEGLKFMVYLQKENIIDESGMPKERFSAEFPKEGPSILRIQQVVRGDSAAYFCASSHGKGLFFGSGTQLSVL.

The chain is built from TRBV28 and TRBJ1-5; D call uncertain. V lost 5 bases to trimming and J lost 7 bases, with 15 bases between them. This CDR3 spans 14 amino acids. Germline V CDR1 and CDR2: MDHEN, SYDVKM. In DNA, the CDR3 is TGTGCCAGCAGTCCCAACATGGCCGGCCAGCCCCAGCATTTT. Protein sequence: CASSPNMAGQPQHF.

In nucleotides, the CDR3 is TGTGCCTGGAGTGTAGGGGGAACTACGCCGGGGGAGCTGTTTTTT. Its translation: CAWSVGGTTPGELFF. V usage is TRBV30 and J usage is TRBJ2-2; D perhaps matches TRBD1 (6 bases). Trimming shortened V by 0 bases and J by 8 bases, and 16 bases separated the two germline ends. This CDR3 region has 15 residues. Germline CDR1 is GTSNPN and CDR2 is SVGIG (reference sequence).

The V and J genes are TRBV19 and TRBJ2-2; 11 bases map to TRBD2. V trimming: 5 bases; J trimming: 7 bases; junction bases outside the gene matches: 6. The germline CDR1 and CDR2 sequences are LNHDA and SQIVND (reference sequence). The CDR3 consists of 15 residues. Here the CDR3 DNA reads TGTGCCAGTAGTCTCCGACTAGCGGGGAACGGGGAGCTGTTTTTT. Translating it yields CASSLRLAGNGELFF.

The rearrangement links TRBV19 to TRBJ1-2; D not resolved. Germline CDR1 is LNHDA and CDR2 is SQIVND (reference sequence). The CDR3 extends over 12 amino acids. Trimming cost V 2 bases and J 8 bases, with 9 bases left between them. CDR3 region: CASSIMGSGYTF. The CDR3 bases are TGTGCCAGTAGTATAATGGGGAGCGGCTACACCTTC.

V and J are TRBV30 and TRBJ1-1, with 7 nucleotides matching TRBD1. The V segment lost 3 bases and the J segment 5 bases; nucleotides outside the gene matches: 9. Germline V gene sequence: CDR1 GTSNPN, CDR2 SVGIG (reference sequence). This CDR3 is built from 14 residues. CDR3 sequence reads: CAWRPTGVWTEAFF. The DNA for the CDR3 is TGTGCCTGGAGGCCTACAGGGGTTTGGACTGAAGCTTTCTTT. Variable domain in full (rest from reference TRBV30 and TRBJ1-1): SQTIHQWPATLVQPVGSPLSLECTVEGTSNPNLYWYRQAAGRGLQLLFYSVGIGQISSEVPQNLSASRPQDRQFILSSKKLLLSDSGFYLCAWRPTGVWTEAFFGQGTRLTVV.